The 4 T cell receptor beta chains reported below all come from one sample, sequenced in a study of Graves' ophthalmopathy and Graves' hyperthyroidism. RNA transcripts provided the template for amplifying TCR beta CDR3 regions. The first round was an RT-PCR with HTBI primers, and the second round was a multiplex PCR. TCRdb re-derived calls from the multiplex PCR reads in MiXCR, one entry per CDR3 protein. The sample has about 480,000 distinct CDR3 sequences; approximately 15% are singletons. Sequenced sample: blood. The source of these receptors is a woman in her thirties with Graves' ophthalmopathy.

This clonotype appeared once. This sequence joins TRBV6-1 and TRBJ1-1; tentatively, D is TRBD1 (5 bases). This CDR3 spans 15 amino acids. Germline-derived CDR1 and CDR2 are MNHNS and SASEGT. V was pared by 3 bases and J by 4 bases, with 15 bases between. CDR3 sequence (DNA): TGTGCCAGCAGTGAGACTGGGCTGAGGGGCACTGAAGCTTTCTTT. Amino acids: CASSETGLRGTEAFF.

This clonotype was detected ten times or more. This rearrangement joins TRBV4-1 to TRBJ2-5; tentative D call: TRBD2 (5 bases). The CDR3 totals 14 residues. V lost 0 bases, J lost 4 bases, and 9 bases lay in between. The germline CDR1 and CDR2 sequences are MGHRA and YSYEKL. The CDR3 DNA follows: TGCGCCAGCAGCCAAGATCGGGGTCGAGAGACCCAGTACTTC. Translation gives CASSQDRGRETQYF.

The genes are TRBV6-1 and TRBJ1-2; the match to TRBD1 covers 9 bases. Trimming cost V 6 bases and J 7 bases; bases outside gene matches: 9. Germline CDR1 and CDR2: MNHNS and SASEGT. The length of the CDR3 is 14 residues. In DNA, the CDR3 is TGTGCCAGCAGCGTAAAACAGGGGGCGGGTGGCTACACCTTC. It is translated as CASSVKQGAGGYTF.

This clonotype was counted many times. The V gene is TRBV29-1, the J gene TRBJ1-1; D call uncertain. Trimming removed 6 bases from V and 2 bases from J, with 4 bases in between. There are 10 residues in the CDR3. Germline CDR1 and CDR2: SQVTM and ANQGSEA. CDR3 sequence (DNA): TGCAGCGTCCGAAACACTGAAGCTTTCTTT. Protein: CSVRNTEAFF.